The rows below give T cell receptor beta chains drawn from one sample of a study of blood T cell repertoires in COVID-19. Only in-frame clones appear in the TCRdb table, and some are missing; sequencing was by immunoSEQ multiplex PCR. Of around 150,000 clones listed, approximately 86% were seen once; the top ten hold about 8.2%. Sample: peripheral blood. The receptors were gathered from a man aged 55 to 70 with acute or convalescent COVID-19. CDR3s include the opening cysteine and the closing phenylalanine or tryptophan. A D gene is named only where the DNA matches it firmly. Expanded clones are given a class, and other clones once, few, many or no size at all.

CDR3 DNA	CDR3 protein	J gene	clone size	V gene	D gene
TGTGCCAGCAGCACCTACAGGGGGCTGGTTCAGCCCCAGCATTTT	CASSTYRGLVQPQHF	TRBJ1-5	NA	TRBV5-4	TRBD1
TGCGCCAGCGGGGACAGGGTTTCCTCGGGGTCTCTAAACACCATATATTTT	CASGDRVSSGSLNTIYF	TRBJ1-3	few	TRBV5-1	TRBD1
TGTGCCAGCAGCCCCGGGACACCGAACACTGAAGCTTTCTTT	CASSPGTPNTEAFF	TRBJ1-1	few	TRBV5-6	NA
TGTGCCAGCAGCCAATGGACTCGCTACAATGAGCAGTTCTTC	CASSQWTRYNEQFF	TRBJ2-1	NA	TRBV4-2	NA
TGTGCCAGCGCCCCACGGGTCTGGGGCAATCAGCCCCAGCATTTT	CASAPRVWGNQPQHF	TRBJ1-5	NA	TRBV11-3	NA
TGCGCCAGCAGAAAACTCATGAACACTGAAGCTTTCTTT	CASRKLMNTEAFF	TRBJ1-1	once	TRBV10-1	NA
TGTGCCAGTAGTCCCCGAGGGGGAATAGCCAAAAACATTCAGTACTTC	CASSPRGGIAKNIQYF	TRBJ2-4	NA	TRBV19	NA
TGTGCCTGGAGTGTACGGTTTCCACCCCTCCACTTT	CAWSVRFPPLHF	TRBJ1-6	NA	TRBV30	NA
TGTGCCAGTAGGGGGTTGGGCGGGAGAAACTACAATGAGCAGTTCTTC	CASRGLGGRNYNEQFF	TRBJ2-1	NA	TRBV19	TRBD2
TGCGCCAGCAGCGGTGCCAGCGGACCTAGGAAGCAGTACTTC	CASSGASGPRKQYF	TRBJ2-7	few	TRBV4-1	NA
TGTGCCAGCAGCCCCGGGAGTGTTGAATGGGCCTACGAGCAGTACTTC	CASSPGSVEWAYEQYF	TRBJ2-7	NA	TRBV7-8	NA
TGCGCCAGCAGCTTACAGGGGCCCGCAGAGACCCAGTACTTC	CASSLQGPAETQYF	TRBJ2-5	NA	TRBV5-1	TRBD1
TGTGCCAGCAGCTTCCAGACTAGCGGGAGAGGGCTTGAGCAGTTCTTC	CASSFQTSGRGLEQFF	TRBJ2-1	NA	TRBV13	TRBD2
TGCGCCAGCAGCTTGGTGGGCAGTAATTCACCCCTCCACTTT	CASSLVGSNSPLHF	TRBJ1-6	NA	TRBV5-1	NA
TGTGCCAGCAGCCAACTATCCGGGACTAGCGGGAATGAGCAGTTCTTC	CASSQLSGTSGNEQFF	TRBJ2-1	NA	TRBV2	TRBD2
TGTGCCAGCAGTTTCCTCCGAGCGGGCACAGATACGCAGTATTTT	CASSFLRAGTDTQYF	TRBJ2-3	NA	TRBV28	NA
TGTGCCAGCAGTGACGGGCAGGGCGCCGGGACTGAAGCTTTCTTT	CASSDGQGAGTEAFF	TRBJ1-1	NA	TRBV6-1	NA
TGTGCCAGCAGCCCCGTGCAGGGACTAGCGGGTGCAGATACGCAGTATTTT	CASSPVQGLAGADTQYF	TRBJ2-3	NA	TRBV3-1/TRBV3-2	TRBD2
TGTCGGGATAGAGGGCGGTCTAATGAAAAACTGTTTTTT	CRDRGRSNEKLFF	TRBJ1-4	few	TRBV19	NA
TGTGCCAGCAGCTTAGCACTAGCCATTGGCGAGCAGTACTTC	CASSLALAIGEQYF	TRBJ2-7	NA	TRBV11-2	NA
TGTGCCAGCAGCCAAAGGACAGAGAACTATGGCTACACCTTC	CASSQRTENYGYTF	TRBJ1-2	NA	TRBV5-4	NA
TGTGCCACCAGCAGACATGGGGCGCTAGCGGGAGTTCCAAGCTCCTACAATGAGCAGTTCTTC	CATSRHGALAGVPSSYNEQFF	TRBJ2-1	NA	TRBV15	TRBD2
TGTGCCAGCAGTATACGGACAGGGATCAGATCCTACAATGAGCAGTTCTTC	CASSIRTGIRSYNEQFF	TRBJ2-1	NA	TRBV27	TRBD1
TGTGCCAGCAGCAGGGACATCACTGAAGCTTTCTTT	CASSRDITEAFF	TRBJ1-1	NA	TRBV7-9	NA
TGTGCCAGCAGCTACCGGGGTTCTAACTATGGCTACACCTTC	CASSYRGSNYGYTF	TRBJ1-2	NA	TRBV13	NA
TGCGCCAGCAGCTTCAACAGGAACTATGGCTACACCTTC	CASSFNRNYGYTF	TRBJ1-2	NA	TRBV5-1	NA
TGTGCCAGCTCACCAACGGGTAACTATGGCTACACCTTC	CASSPTGNYGYTF	TRBJ1-2	NA	TRBV18	NA
TGTGCCATCAGTGAGTCGGAGGCTAGCGGCACAGATACGCAGTATTTT	CAISESEASGTDTQYF	TRBJ2-3	NA	TRBV10-3	NA
TGTGCCACCAGTGAACCGGGAGGGCCGGATACGCAGTATTTT	CATSEPGGPDTQYF	TRBJ2-3	NA	TRBV24-1	TRBD2
TGTGCCAGCAGCTTAGAGGGTGGAGGGACTAGAAACACCATATATTTT	CASSLEGGGTRNTIYF	TRBJ1-3	NA	TRBV7-9	NA
TGTGCCAGCAGCCGAGGTAATAGCGGGAGCTCCTACAATGAGCAGTTCTTC	CASSRGNSGSSYNEQFF	TRBJ2-1	NA	TRBV7-9	TRBD2
TGTGCCAGAACCCGGGAGGGGCTAGCTGAAGCTTTCTTT	CARTREGLAEAFF	TRBJ1-1	NA	TRBV19	NA
TGTGCCAGCAGTTTTAACAGGGGACATGGCTACACCTTC	CASSFNRGHGYTF	TRBJ1-2	once	TRBV27	TRBD1
TGTGCCAGCAGCGTGGGGGACAGAAGCACAGATACGCAGTATTTT	CASSVGDRSTDTQYF	TRBJ2-3	NA	TRBV9	TRBD1
TGTGCCAGCAGCCCGACCGGGGAGGGCACTGAAGCTTTCTTT	CASSPTGEGTEAFF	TRBJ1-1	NA	TRBV7-3	NA
TGTGCCACCAGCAGAGATCCACAGCTCAACGAGCAGTACTTC	CATSRDPQLNEQYF	TRBJ2-7	NA	TRBV15	NA
TGCGCCAGCAGCTCAACGGGACAAAGCTATCAAGAGACCCAGTACTTC	CASSSTGQSYQETQYF	TRBJ2-5	NA	TRBV5-1	NA